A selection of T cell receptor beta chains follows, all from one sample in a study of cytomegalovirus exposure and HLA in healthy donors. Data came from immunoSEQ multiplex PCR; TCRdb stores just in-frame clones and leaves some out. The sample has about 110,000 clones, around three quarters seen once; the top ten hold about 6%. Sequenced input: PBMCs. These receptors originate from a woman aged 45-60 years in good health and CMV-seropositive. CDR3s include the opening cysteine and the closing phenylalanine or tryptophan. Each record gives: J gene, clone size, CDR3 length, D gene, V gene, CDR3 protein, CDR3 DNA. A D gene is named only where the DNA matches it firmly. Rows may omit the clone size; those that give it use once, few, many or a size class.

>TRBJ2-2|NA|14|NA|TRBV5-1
CASNKKLNTGELFF
TGCGCCAGCAATAAAAAACTGAACACCGGGGAGCTGTTTTTT
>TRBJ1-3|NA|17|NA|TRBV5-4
CASSLDPRGGARNTIYF
TGTGCCAGCAGCTTGGATCCGCGGGGGGGCGCACGAAACACCATATATTTT
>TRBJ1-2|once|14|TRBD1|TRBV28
CASSSTGTGYGYTF
TGTGCCAGCAGTTCCACCGGGACAGGCTATGGCTACACCTTC
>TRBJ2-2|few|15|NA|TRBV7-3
CASSLYTGSAGELFF
TGTGCCAGCAGCCTATACACAGGTTCAGCCGGGGAGCTGTTTTTT
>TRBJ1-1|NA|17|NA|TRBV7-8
CASSWPNGGEENTEAFF
TGTGCCAGCAGCTGGCCCAATGGTGGGGAGGAGAACACTGAAGCTTTCTTT
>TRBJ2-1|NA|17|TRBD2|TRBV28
CASQGGSGGPGLGEQFF
TGTGCCAGCCAGGGAGGGAGCGGGGGTCCGGGCCTCGGTGAGCAGTTCTTC
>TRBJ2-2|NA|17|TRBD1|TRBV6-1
CASSVLHRGPTSGELFF
TGTGCCAGCAGTGTCCTCCACAGGGGGCCCACCTCCGGGGAGCTGTTTTTT
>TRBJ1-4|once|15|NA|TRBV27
CASSPWGVKSEKLFF
TGTGCCAGCAGTCCTTGGGGGGTGAAATCCGAAAAACTGTTTTTT
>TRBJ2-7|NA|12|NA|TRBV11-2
CASSPDWYEQYF
TGTGCCAGTTCCCCGGACTGGTACGAGCAGTACTTC
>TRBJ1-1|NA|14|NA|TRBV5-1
CASSLGTANTEAFF
TGCGCCAGCAGCTTGGGGACAGCCAACACTGAAGCTTTCTTT
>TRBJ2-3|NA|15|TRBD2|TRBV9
CASSVAGGRSDTQYF
TGTGCCAGCTCCGTCGCGGGGGGCCGGTCCGATACGCAGTATTTT
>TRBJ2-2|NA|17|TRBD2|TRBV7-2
CASTRLAGGPGTGELFF
TGTGCCAGCACACGACTAGCGGGGGGGCCGGGCACCGGGGAGCTGTTTTTT
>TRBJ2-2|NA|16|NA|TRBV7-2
CASSYLVVTVTGELFF
TGTGCCAGCAGTTATCTAGTAGTGACGGTCACCGGGGAGCTGTTTTTT
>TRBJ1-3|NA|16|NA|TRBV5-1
CASSPAGGLSGNTIYF
TGCGCCAGCAGCCCGGCCGGGGGACTCTCTGGAAACACCATATATTTT
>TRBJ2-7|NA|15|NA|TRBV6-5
CASSYSRSDPYEQYF
TGTGCCAGCAGTTACTCGAGGAGTGACCCCTACGAGCAGTACTTC
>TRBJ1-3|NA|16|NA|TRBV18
CVSSPLEGISGNTIYF
TGTGTCAGCTCACCACTTGAGGGTATCTCTGGAAACACCATATATTTT
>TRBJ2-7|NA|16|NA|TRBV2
CASRKRVGTWSYEQYF
TGTGCCAGCAGGAAAAGGGTGGGGACATGGTCCTACGAGCAGTACTTC
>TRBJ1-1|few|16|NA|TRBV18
CASSPRGVAMNTEAFF
TGTGCCAGCTCTCCGCGGGGGGTGGCGATGAACACTGAAGCTTTCTTT
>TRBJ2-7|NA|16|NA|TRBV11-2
CASSPRQAHYTIEQYF
TGTGCCAGCAGCCCACGACAGGCTCATTACACGATCGAGCAGTACTTC
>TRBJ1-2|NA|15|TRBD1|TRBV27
CASRSTGGRYYGYTF
TGTGCCAGCAGGTCAACAGGGGGCAGGTACTATGGCTACACCTTC
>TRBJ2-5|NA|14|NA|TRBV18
CASSPMSEVETQYF
TGTGCCAGCTCACCAATGAGTGAGGTGGAGACCCAGTACTTC
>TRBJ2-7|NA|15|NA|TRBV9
CASSVALAPTYEQYF
TGTGCCAGCAGCGTAGCTCTAGCGCCTACCTACGAGCAGTACTTC
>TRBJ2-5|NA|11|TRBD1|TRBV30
CASGQEETQYF
TGTGCAAGTGGACAGGAGGAGACCCAGTACTTC
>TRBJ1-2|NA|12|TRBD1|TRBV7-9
CASSWAGGDYTF
TGTGCCAGCAGCTGGGCAGGGGGCGACTACACCTTC
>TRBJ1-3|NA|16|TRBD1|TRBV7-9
CASSWASGGSGNTIYF
TGTGCCAGCTCTTGGGCCTCAGGGGGCTCTGGAAACACCATATATTTT
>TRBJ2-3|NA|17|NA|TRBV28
CASSPRWAEISRNTQYF
TGTGCCAGCAGTCCGAGATGGGCAGAGATCTCCCGAAATACGCAGTATTTT
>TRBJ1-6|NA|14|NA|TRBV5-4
CASSLGRTNSPLHF
TGTGCCAGCAGCTTGGGACGGACAAATTCACCCCTCCACTTT
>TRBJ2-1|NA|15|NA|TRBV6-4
CASSDTDTSYNEQFF
TGTGCCAGCAGTGATACAGATACCTCCTACAATGAGCAGTTCTTC
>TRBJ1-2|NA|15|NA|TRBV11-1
CASSSKESRRGGYTF
TGTGCCAGCAGCTCTAAAGAGTCCCGAAGAGGTGGCTACACCTTC
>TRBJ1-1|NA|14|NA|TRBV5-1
CASSSTAINTEAFF
TGCGCCAGCAGCTCAACAGCAATCAACACTGAAGCTTTCTTT
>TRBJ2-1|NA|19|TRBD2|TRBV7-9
CASSFPQLAGAGSNNEQFF
TGTGCCAGCAGCTTTCCCCAGCTAGCGGGGGCCGGTAGCAACAATGAGCAGTTCTTC
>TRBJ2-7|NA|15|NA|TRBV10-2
CASSLRVRGSYEQYF
TGCGCCAGCAGCCTGCGGGTGCGGGGATCCTACGAGCAGTACTTC
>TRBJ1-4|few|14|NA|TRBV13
CASSLRVANEKLFF
TGTGCCAGCAGCTTACGGGTCGCTAATGAAAAACTGTTTTTT
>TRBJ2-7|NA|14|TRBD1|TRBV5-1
CASSLGGVSYEQYF
TGCGCCAGCAGCTTAGGGGGCGTATCCTACGAGCAGTACTTC
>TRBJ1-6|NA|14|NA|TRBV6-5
CASSGRQGNSPLHF
TGTGCCAGCAGCGGGCGTCAGGGGAATTCACCCCTCCACTTT
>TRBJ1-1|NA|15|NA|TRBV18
CASSPGITGNTEAFF
TGTGCCAGCTCACCAGGTATAACTGGGAACACTGAAGCTTTCTTT
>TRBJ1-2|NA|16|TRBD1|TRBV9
CASSVVSGTDTFGYTF
TGTGCCAGCAGCGTAGTTTCCGGGACAGATACATTTGGCTACACCTTC
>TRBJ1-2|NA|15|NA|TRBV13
CASSSTDRGNYGYTF
TGTGCCAGCAGCTCCACCGACCGGGGAAACTATGGCTACACCTTC
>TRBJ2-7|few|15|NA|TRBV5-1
CASSGYRNRSYEQYF
TGCGCCAGCAGCGGCTACAGGAACCGCTCCTACGAGCAGTACTTC
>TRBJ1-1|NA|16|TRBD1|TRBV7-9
CASSSSEGQGKSEAFF
TGTGCCAGCAGCTCAAGCGAAGGACAGGGGAAATCTGAAGCTTTCTTT
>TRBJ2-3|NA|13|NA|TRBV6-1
CASRLDFTDTQYF
TGTGCCAGCAGGTTGGACTTCACAGATACGCAGTATTTT
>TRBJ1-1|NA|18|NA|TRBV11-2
CASSLDTQGSGGNTEAFF
TGTGCCAGCAGCTTAGACACTCAGGGGTCTGGGGGGAACACTGAAGCTTTCTTT